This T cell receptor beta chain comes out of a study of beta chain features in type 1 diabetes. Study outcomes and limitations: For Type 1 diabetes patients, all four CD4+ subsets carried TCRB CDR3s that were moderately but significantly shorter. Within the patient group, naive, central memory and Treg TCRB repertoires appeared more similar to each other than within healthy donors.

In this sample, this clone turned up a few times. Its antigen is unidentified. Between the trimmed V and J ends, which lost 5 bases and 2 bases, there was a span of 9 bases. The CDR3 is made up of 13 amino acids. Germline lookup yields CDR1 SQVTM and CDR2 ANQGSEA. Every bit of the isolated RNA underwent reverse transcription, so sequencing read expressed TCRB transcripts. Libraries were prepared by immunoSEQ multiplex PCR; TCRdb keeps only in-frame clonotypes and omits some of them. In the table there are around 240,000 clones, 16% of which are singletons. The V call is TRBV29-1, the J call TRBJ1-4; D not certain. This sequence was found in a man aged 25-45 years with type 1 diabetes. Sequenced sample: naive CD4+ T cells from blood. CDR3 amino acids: CSVYGQTNEKLFF. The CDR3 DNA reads TGCAGCGTTTACGGCCAGACTAATGAAAAACTGTTTTTT.